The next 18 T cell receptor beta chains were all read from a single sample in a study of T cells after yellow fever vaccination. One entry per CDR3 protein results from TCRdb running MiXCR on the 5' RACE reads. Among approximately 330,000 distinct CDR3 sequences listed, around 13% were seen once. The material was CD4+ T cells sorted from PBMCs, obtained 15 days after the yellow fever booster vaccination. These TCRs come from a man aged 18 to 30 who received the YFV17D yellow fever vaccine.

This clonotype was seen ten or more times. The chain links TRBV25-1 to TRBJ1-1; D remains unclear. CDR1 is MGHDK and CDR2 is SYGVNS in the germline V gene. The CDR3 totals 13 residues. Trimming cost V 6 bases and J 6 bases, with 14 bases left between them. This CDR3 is CASRDQVRAEAFF. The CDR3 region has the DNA TGTGCCAGCAGGGACCAGGTGAGGGCTGAAGCTTTCTTT. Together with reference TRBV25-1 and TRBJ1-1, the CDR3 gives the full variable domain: EADIYQTPRYLVIGTGKKITLECSQTMGHDKMYWYQQDPGMELHLIHYSYGVNSTEKGDLSSESTVSRIRTEHFPLTLESARPSHTSQYLCASRDQVRAEAFFGQGTRLTVV.

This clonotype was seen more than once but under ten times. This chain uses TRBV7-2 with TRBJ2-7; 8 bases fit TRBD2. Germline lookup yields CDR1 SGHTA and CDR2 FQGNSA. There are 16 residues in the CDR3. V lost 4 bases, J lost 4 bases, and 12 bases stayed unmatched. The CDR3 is CASSSRGGLSAYEQYF. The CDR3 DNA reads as TGTGCCAGCAGCTCCCGCGGGGGGCTAAGTGCTTACGAGCAGTACTTC.

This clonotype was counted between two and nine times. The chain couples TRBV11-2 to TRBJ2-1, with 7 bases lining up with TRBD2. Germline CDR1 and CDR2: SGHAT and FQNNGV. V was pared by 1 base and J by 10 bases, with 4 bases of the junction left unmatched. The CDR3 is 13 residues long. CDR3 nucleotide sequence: TGTGCCAGCAGCTTAGTAAGGCGGGGGGAGCAGTTCTTC. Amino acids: CASSLVRRGEQFF. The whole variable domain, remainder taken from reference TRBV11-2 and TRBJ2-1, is EAGVAQSPRYKIIEKRQSVAFWCNPISGHATLYWYQQILGQGPKLLIQFQNNGVVDDSQLPKDRFSAERLKGVDSTLKIQPAKLEDSAVYLCASSLVRRGEQFFGPGTRLTVL.

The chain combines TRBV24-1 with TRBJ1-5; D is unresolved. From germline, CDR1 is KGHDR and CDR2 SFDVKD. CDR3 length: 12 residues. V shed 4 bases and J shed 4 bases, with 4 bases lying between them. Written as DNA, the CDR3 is TGTGCCACCAGTGAGCCGAATCAGCCCCAGCATTTT. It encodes CATSEPNQPQHF.

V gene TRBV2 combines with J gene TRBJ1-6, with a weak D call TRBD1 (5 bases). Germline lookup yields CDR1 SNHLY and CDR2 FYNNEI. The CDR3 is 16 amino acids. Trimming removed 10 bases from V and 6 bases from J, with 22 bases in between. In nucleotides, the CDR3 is TGTGCCACCGAAGCCGACCCGGGACGGCGTAATTCACCCCTCCACTTT. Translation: CATEADPGRRNSPLHF.

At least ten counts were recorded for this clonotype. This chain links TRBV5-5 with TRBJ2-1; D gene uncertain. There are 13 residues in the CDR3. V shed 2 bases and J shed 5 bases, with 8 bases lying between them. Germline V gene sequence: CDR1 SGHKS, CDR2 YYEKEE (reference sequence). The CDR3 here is CASSFLGNNEQFF. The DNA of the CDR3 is TGTGCCAGCAGCTTCTTGGGTAACAATGAGCAGTTCTTC.

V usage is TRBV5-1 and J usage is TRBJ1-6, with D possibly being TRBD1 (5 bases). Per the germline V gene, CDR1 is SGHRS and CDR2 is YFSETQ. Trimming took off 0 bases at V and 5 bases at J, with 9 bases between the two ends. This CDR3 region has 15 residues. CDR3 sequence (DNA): TGCGCCAGCAGCTTGGTTCCAGGGAATAATTCACCCCTCCACTTT. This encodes CASSLVPGNNSPLHF.

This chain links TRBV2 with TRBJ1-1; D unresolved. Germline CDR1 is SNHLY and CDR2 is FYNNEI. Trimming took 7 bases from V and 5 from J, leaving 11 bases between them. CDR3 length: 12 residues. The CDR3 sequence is CASNTEETEAFF. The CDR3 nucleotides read TGTGCCAGCAACACGGAGGAGACTGAAGCTTTCTTT.

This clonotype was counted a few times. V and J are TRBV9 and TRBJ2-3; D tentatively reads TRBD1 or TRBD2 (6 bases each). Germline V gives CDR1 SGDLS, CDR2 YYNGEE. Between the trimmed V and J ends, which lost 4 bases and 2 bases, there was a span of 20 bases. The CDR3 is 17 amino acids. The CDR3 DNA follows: TGTGCCAGCAGCTCCACCCGGCCGGGGGCCCCCACAGATACGCAGTATTTT. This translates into CASSSTRPGAPTDTQYF.

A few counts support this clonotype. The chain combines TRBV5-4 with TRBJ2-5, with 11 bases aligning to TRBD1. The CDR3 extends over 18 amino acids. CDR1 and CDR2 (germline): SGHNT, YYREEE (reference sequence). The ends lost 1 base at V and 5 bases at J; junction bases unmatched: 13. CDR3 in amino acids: CASSLTVRGTGGVETQYF. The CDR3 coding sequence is TGTGCCAGCAGCTTGACCGTGCGCGGGACAGGGGGGGTGGAGACCCAGTACTTC.

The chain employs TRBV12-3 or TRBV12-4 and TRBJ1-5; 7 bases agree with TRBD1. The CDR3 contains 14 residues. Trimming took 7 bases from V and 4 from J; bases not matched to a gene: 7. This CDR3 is CASTRTGPNQPQHF. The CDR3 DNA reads TGTGCCAGCACCCGGACAGGCCCTAATCAGCCCCAGCATTTT.

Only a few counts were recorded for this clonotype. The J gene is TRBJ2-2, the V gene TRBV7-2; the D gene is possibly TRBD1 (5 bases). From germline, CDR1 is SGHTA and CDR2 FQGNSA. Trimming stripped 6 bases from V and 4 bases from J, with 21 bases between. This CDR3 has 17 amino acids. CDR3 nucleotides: TGTGCCAGCAGGCGGTTAGGGGCCACCAGATCCACCGGGGAGCTGTTTTTT. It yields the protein CASRRLGATRSTGELFF.

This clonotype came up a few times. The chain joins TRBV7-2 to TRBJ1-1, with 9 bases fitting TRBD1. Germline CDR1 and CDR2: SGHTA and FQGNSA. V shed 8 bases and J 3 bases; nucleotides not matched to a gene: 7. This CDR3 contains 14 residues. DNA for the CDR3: TGTGCCAGCCATAGACAGGGGGTTGACACTGAAGCTTTCTTT. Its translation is CASHRQGVDTEAFF.

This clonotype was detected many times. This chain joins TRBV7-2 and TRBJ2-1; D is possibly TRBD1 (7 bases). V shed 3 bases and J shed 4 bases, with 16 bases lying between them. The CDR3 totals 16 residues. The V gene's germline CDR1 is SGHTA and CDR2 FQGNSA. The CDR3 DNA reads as TGTGCCAGCAGCTTCCCGAGGGGGGACAGTTACAATGAGCAGTTCTTC. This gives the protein CASSFPRGDSYNEQFF.

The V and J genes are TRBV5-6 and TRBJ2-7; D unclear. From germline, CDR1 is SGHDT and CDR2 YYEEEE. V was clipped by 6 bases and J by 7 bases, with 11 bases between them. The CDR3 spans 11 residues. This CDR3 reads CASTRLGEQYF. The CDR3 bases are TGTGCCAGCACCAGGCTAGGGGAGCAGTACTTC.

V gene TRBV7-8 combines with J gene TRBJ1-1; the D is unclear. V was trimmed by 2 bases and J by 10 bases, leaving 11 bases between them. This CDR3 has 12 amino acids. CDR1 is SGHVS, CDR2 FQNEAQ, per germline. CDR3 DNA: TGTGCCAGCAGCTTATACATGGATTCAGCTTTCTTT. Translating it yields CASSLYMDSAFF.

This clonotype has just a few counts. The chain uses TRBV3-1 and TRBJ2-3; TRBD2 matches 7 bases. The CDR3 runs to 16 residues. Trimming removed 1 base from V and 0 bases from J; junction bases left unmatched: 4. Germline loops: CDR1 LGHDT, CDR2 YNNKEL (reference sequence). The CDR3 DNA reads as TGTGCCAGCAGCCAAGTTCAGCGGGGAAGCACAGATACGCAGTATTTT. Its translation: CASSQVQRGSTDTQYF.

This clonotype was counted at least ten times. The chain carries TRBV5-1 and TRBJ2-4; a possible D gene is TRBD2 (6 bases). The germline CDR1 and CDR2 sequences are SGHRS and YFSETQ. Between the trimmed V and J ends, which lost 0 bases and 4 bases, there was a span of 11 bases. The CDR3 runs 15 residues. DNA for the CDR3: TGCGCCAGCAGCTTGGCCTGGGGGGTGAAAAACATTCAGTACTTC. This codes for CASSLAWGVKNIQYF.